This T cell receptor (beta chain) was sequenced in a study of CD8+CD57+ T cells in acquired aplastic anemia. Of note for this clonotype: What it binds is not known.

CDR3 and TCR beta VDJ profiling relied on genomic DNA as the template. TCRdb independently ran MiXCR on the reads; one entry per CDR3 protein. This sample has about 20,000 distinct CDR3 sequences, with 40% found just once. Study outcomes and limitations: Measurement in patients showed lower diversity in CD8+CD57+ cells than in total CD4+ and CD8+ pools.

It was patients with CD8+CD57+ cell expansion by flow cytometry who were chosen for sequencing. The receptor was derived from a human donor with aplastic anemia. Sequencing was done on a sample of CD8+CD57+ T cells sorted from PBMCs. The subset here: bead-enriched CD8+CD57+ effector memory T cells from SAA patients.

The DNA for the CDR3 is TGCAGTGAAAGCGAAGAAGCGGGAGGGCCCGTAAATGAGCAGTTCTTC. Protein: CSESEEAGGPVNEQFF. The chain is built from TRBV20-1 and TRBJ2-1, with TRBD2 matching over 10 bases. The CDR3 is made up of 16 amino acids. Germline CDR1 reads DFQATT; CDR2 reads SNEGSKA (reference sequence). The V gene end was trimmed by 7 bases and the J gene end by 7 bases; junction bases not matched to a gene: 16.